The 5 T cell receptor beta chains in this list originate from one sample, sequenced in a study of blood T cell repertoires in COVID-19. Sequencing used immunoSEQ multiplex PCR; TCRdb keeps in-frame clones, though not all of them. The sample contains 150,000 to 200,000 clones, roughly 80% of which appear only once. Source material: PBMCs or T cells enriched from blood (not recorded which). The receptor set was obtained from a middle-aged woman with acute COVID-19.

This clone turned up a few times. This chain connects TRBV6-5 to TRBJ1-1; 7 nucleotides align to TRBD1. This CDR3 region has 14 residues. V shed 5 bases, J shed 11 bases, and the junction held 14 bases outside the gene matches. CDR1 and CDR2 from the germline V gene are MNHEY and SVGAGI. CDR3 in DNA: TGTGCCAGCAGTCCTACCGGGACAGCTAGAGACGCTTTCTTT. It yields the protein CASSPTGTARDAFF.

This chain links TRBV5-1 with TRBJ1-1; D gene unclear. The germline V gene has CDR1 SGHRS and CDR2 YFSETQ. V lost 0 bases and J lost 4, with 10 bases in between. CDR3 size: 14 residues. The CDR3 reads CASSLEQQTTEAFF. The DNA of the CDR3 is TGCGCCAGCAGCTTGGAACAGCAAACCACTGAAGCTTTCTTT.

V and J are TRBV2 and TRBJ2-2; the D is unclear. CDR3 length: 13 amino acids. Trimming removed 7 bases at V and 5 bases at J, with 11 bases between. Germline CDR1 reads SNHLY; CDR2 reads FYNNEI. CDR3 in amino acids: CASKATQTGELFF. In DNA, the CDR3 is TGTGCCAGCAAAGCGACGCAAACCGGGGAGCTGTTTTTT.

The rearrangement joins TRBV12-5 to TRBJ2-5; no firm D call. The V end was cut by 1 base, the J end by 5 bases, with 8 bases between. This CDR3 has 13 residues. Germline V gene sequence: CDR1 LGHNT, CDR2 FRNRAP. The CDR3, as DNA: TGTGCTAGTGGTTTGGGCTCTACGGAGACCCAGTACTTC. Its protein is CASGLGSTETQYF.

This clone occurred a few times. The V gene is TRBV28, the J gene TRBJ1-5; a possible D gene is TRBD1 (5 bases). The germline V gene encodes CDR1 MDHEN and CDR2 SYDVKM. Trimming took 3 bases from V and 6 from J, leaving 18 bases between them. The CDR3 loop spans 16 amino acids. The CDR3 loop is CASSLMGGVQFQPQHF. The CDR3, as DNA: TGTGCCAGCAGTTTGATGGGGGGGGTACAGTTTCAGCCCCAGCATTTT.